This T cell receptor (beta chain) is from a study of shared clonotypes between healthy human individuals. Deep was the level at which the assay was run. For every subset, genomic DNA was evenly distributed across several immunoSEQ plates. The assay was immunoSEQ multiplex PCR, and TCRdb's table has in-frame clones only and misses some. The table includes just over 2,000,000 clones, 85% to 95% detected once. The study's findings and limits: The diversity represented, both genetic and in exposure history, was limited by few donors. Richness estimates generally favored naive over memory subsets.

Germline V gene lookup returns CDR1 SGHAT and CDR2 FQNNGV. The CDR3 extends over 16 amino acids. Losses at the gene ends were 6 bases for V and 7 bases for J; bases not matched to a gene: 11. As for this clone: Its antigen is undetermined.

The receptor was isolated from a man aged 18 to 30 in good health. Sequencing input: naive CD4+ T cells sorted from blood. The subset was: CD45RA+ positively selected. The V call is TRBV11-2, the J call TRBJ2-2; 10 bases match TRBD2. DNA of the CDR3: TGTGCCAGCAGTTCCTGGACTAGCGGTGCTGGCGGGGAGCTGTTTTTT. Residues: CASSSWTSGAGGELFF.